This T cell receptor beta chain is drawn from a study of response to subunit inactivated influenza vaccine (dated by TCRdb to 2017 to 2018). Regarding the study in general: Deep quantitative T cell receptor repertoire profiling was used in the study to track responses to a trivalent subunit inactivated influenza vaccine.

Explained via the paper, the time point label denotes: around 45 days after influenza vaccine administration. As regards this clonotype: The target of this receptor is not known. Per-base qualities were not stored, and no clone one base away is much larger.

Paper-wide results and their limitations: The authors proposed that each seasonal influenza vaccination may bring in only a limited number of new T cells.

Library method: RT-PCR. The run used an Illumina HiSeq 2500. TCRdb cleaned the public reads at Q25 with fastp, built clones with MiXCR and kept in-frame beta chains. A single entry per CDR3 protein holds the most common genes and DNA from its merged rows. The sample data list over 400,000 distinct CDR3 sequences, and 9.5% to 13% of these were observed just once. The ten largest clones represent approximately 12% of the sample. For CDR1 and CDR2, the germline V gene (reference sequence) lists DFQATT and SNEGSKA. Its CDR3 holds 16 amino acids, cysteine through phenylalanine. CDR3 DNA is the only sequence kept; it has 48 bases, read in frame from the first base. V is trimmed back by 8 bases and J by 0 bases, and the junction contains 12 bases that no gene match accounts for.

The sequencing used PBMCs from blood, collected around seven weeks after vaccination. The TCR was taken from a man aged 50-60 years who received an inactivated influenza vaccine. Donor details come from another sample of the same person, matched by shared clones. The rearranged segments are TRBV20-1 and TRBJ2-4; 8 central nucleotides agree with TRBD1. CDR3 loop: CSPAQYRGLAKNIQYF. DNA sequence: TGCAGTCCCGCCCAGTACAGGGGGTTAGCCAAAAACATTCAGTACTTC.